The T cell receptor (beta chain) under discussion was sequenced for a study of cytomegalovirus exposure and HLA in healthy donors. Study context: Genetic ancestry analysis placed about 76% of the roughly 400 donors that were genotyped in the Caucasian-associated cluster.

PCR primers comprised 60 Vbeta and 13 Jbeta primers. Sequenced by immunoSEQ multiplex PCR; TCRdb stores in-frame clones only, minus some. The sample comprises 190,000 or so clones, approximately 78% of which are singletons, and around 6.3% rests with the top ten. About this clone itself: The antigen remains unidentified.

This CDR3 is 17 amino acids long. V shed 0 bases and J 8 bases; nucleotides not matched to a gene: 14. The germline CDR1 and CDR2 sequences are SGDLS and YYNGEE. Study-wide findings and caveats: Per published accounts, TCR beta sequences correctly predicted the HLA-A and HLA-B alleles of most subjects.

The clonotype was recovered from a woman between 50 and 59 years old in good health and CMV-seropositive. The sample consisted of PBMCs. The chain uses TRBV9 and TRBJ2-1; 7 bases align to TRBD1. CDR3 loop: CASSVDPLGRGSDEQFF. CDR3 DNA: TGTGCCAGCAGCGTAGACCCCTTAGGCAGGGGGAGTGATGAGCAGTTCTTC.